This T cell receptor beta chain is from a study of control samples from healthy donors and cancer patients (dated by TCRdb to about 2020). A word on this clone: It has no known antigen specificity. No clone much larger than this one lies a single base away; base qualities are absent.

Library method: the immunoSEQ multiplex PCR assay. TCRdb limited this immuneACCESS table to in-frame rearrangements with V and J called. A share of clones is missing; checked studies link under half to unresolved V genes, and the rest is unexplained. Present in this sample are 140,000 or so clones, under 90% of which were seen just once. The ten largest clones take up just under 5% of the sample. According to the germline V gene, CDR1 reads SGHNT and CDR2 reads YENEEA. V is clipped by 3 bases and J by 2 bases, and the sequence between their germline boundaries is 11 bases long. From the cysteine up to the phenylalanine, the CDR3 has a length of 14 residues. This entry keeps only the CDR3 DNA: 42 bases, framed from base 1.

Sequencing used blood. The TCR comes from a man under 40 in good health. The sequence joins TRBV11-3 to TRBJ2-7; TRBD2 is a possible D gene, resting on 5 matching bases. Here the CDR3 is given as CASSLRELPYEQYF. The sequenced DNA is TGTGCCAGCAGCTTGAGGGAACTACCCTACGAGCAGTACTTC.